This TCR beta chain was retrieved from a study of blood T cell repertoires in COVID-19. Looking at the study overall: Acute and convalescent COVID-19 samples came from the United States, Italy and Spain. PBMCs, B-cell-depleted T cells, or T cells provided the cDNA or gDNA that made up the material.

This clone was counted once. Authors' processing steps: Using reference gene primer amplification, nucleated cell counts were estimated. Profiled with immunoSEQ multiplex PCR; TCRdb holds only in-frame clones, not every one. V and J calls and clone size are as listed in that table; D and trimming were resolved from the DNA. The sample lists some 70,000 clones, roughly 91% seen once, with less than 8% in the top ten. CDR1 MNHEY and CDR2 SVGEGT come from the germline V gene. V lost 5 bases, J lost 0 bases, and 14 bases lay in between. The CDR3 sequence is 16 residues long. The TCR originated in a middle-aged man with active COVID-19. The chain carries TRBV6-2 or TRBV6-3 and TRBJ2-1, with D possibly being TRBD2 (6 bases). Sample: peripheral blood. CDR3 DNA: TGTGCCAGCAGTCCCCTACCGGGACTCTCCTACAATGAGCAGTTCTTC. It specifies CASSPLPGLSYNEQFF.